This T cell receptor beta chain derives from a study of blood T cell repertoires in COVID-19. Study details: From the United States, Italy and Spain came samples of acute and convalescent COVID-19. Sources were T cells, B-cell-depleted T cells, or PBMCs; the material itself was cDNA or gDNA.

As handled by the study authors: Cell counts per sample came from amplifying reference gene primers. The method was immunoSEQ multiplex PCR; TCRdb's version includes in-frame clones alone and lacks a portion of them. That table supplies the V and J calls and clone size; D and trimming were determined from the DNA. The sample records roughly 270,000 clones, over 75% being singletons. The germline V gene encodes CDR1 MNHNY and CDR2 SVGAGI (reference sequence). V dropped 7 bases and J dropped 2; count of bases not matched to a gene: 4. The CDR3 is 14 residues long. This chain links TRBV6-6 with TRBJ2-1, with 8 bases matching TRBD1. The TCR was taken from a young man with active or convalescent COVID-19. Material: peripheral blood. CDR3 DNA: TGTGCCAGCACCGGACAGGGACCCTACAATGAGCAGTTCTTC. Translation: CASTGQGPYNEQFF.